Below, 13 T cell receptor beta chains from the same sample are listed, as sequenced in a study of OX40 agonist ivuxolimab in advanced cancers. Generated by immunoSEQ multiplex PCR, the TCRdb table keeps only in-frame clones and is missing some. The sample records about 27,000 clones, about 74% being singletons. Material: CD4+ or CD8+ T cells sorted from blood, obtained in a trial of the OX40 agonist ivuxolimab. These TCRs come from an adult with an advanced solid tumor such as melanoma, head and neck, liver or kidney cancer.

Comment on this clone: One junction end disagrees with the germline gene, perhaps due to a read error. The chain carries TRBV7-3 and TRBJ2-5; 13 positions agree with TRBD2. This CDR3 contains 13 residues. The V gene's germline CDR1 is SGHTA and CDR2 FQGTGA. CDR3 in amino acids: CASSLEGLAGANF. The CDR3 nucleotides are TGTGCCAGCAGTCTGGAAGGACTAGCGGGGGCAAACTTC.

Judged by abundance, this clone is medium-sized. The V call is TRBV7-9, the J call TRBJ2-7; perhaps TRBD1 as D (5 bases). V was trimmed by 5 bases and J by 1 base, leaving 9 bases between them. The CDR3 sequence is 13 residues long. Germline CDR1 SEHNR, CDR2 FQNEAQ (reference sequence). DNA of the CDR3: TGTGCCAGCAGCGTTACAGGTTCCTACGAGCAGTACTTC. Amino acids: CASSVTGSYEQYF.

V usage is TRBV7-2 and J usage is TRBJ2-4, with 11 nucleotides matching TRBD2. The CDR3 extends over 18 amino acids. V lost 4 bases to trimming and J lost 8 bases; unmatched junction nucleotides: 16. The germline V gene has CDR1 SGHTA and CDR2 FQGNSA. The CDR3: CASSSPGYSGGATYIQYF. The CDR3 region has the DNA TGTGCCAGCAGCTCCCCGGGTTATAGCGGGGGGGCGACATACATTCAGTACTTC.

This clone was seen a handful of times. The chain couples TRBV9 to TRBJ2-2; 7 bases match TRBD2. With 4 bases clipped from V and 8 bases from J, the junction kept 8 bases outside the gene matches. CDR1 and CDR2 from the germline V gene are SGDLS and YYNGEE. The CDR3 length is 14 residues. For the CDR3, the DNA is TGTGCCAGCAGCAAGGGACTGCGGGAGGGGGAGCTGTTTTTT. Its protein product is CASSKGLREGELFF.

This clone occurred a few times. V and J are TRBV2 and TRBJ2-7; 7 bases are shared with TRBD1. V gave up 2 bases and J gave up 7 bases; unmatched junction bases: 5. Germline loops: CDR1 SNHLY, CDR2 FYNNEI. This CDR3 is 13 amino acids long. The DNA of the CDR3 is TGTGCCAGCAGTGAAAGACAGGGTGGGGAGCAGTACTTC. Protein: CASSERQGGEQYF.

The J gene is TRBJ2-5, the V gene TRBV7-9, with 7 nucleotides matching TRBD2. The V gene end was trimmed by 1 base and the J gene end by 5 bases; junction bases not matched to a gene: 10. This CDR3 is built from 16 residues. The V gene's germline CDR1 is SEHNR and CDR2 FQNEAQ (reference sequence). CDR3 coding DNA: TGTGCCAGCAGCTTAGTTCCTAGCGGAACACAGGAGACCCAGTACTTC. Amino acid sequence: CASSLVPSGTQETQYF.

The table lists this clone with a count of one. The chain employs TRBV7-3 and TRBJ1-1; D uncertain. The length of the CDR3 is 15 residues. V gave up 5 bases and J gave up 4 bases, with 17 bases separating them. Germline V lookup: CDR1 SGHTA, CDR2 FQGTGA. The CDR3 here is CASSPSYGGITEAFF. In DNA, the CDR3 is TGTGCCAGCAGCCCTAGCTACGGTGGGATCACTGAAGCTTTCTTT. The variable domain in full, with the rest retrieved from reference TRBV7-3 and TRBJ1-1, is GAGVSQTPSNKVTEKGKYVELRCDPISGHTALYWYRQSLGQGPEFLIYFQGTGAADDSGLPNDRFFAVRPEGSVSTLKIQRTERGDSAVYLCASSPSYGGITEAFFGQGTRLTVV.

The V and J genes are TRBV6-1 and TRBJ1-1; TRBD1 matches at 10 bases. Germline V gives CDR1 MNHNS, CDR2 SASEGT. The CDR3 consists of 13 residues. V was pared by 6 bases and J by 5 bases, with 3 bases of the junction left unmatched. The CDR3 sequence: CASRTGGATEAFF. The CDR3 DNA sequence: TGTGCCAGCAGGACAGGGGGCGCGACTGAAGCTTTCTTT.

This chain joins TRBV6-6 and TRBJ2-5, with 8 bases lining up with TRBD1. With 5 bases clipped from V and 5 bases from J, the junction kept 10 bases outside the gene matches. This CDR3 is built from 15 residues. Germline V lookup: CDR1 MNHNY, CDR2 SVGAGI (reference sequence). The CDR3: CASSAQDRAGETQYF. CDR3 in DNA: TGTGCCAGCAGTGCCCAGGACAGGGCTGGGGAGACCCAGTACTTC.

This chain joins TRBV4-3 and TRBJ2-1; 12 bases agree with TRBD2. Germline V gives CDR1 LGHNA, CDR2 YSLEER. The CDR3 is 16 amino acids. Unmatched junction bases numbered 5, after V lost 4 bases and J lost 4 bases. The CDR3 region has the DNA TGCGCCAGCAGCCGCTTGACTAGCGGGGGATACAATGAGCAGTTCTTC. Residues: CASSRLTSGGYNEQFF.

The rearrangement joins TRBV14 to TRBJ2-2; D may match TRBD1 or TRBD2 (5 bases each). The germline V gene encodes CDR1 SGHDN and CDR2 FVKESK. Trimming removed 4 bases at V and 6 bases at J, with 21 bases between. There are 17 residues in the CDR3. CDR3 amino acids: CASSLLLGGARPGELFF. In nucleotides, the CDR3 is TGTGCCAGCAGCCTTCTCCTTGGGGGAGCCAGGCCCGGGGAGCTGTTTTTT. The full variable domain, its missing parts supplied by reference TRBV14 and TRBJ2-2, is EAGVTQFPSHSVIEKGQTVTLRCDPISGHDNLYWYRRVMGKEIKFLLHFVKESKQDESGMPNNRFLAERTGGTYSTLKVQPAELEDSGVYFCASSLLLGGARPGELFFGEGSRLTVL.

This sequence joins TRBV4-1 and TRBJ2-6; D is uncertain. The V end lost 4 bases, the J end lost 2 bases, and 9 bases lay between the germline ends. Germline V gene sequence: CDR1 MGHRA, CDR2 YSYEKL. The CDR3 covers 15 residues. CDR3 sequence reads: CASSPSVPGANVLTF. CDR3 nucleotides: TGCGCCAGCAGCCCAAGTGTGCCTGGGGCCAACGTCCTGACTTTC.

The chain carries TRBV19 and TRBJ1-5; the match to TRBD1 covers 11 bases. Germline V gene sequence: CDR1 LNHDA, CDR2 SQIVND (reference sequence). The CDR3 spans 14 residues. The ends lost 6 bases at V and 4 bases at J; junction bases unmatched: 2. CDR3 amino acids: CASRGTGGNQPQHF. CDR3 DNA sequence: TGTGCCAGTAGGGGGACAGGGGGGAATCAGCCCCAGCATTTT.